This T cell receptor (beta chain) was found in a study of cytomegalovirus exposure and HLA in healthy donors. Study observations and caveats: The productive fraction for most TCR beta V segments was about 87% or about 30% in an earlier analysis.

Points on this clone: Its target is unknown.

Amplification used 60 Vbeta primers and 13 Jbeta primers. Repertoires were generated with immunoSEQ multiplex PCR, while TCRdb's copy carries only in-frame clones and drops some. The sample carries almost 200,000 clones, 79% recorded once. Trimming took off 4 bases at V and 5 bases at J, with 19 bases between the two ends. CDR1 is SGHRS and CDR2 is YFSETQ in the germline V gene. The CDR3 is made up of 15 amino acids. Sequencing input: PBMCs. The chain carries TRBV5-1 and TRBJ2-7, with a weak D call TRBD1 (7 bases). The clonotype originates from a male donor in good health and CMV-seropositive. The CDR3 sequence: CASSPAARGVDEQYF. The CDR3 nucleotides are TGCGCCAGCAGCCCGGCGGCCAGGGGGGTAGACGAGCAGTACTTC.